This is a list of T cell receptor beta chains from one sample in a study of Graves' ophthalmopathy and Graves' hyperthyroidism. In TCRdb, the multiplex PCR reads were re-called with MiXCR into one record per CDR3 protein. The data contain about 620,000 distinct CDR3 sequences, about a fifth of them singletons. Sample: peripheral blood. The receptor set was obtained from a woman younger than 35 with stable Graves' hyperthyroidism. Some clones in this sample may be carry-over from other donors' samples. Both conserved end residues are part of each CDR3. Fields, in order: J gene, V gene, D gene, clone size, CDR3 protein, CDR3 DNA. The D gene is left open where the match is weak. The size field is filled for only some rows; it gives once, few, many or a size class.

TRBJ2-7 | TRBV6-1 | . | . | CATHSTGSGSEQYF | TGTGCCACCCATTCAACAGGGTCGGGGAGCGAGCAGTACTTC
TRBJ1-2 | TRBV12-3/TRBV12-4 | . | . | CASSQGRKGRGYTF | TGTGCCAGCAGTCAGGGGCGAAAGGGACGCGGCTACACCTTC
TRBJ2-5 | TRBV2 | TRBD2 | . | CASSRRTSVETQYF | TGTGCCAGCAGTCGCAGGACTAGCGTCGAGACCCAGTACTTC
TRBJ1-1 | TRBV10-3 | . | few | CAISVAGAEKAFF | TGTGCCATCAGTGTCGCAGGGGCTGAGAAAGCTTTCTTT
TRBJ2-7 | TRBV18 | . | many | CASSPLTDTYEQYF | TGTGCCAGCTCACCATTGACAGACACCTACGAGCAGTACTTC
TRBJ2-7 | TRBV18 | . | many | CASSPPTRYEQYF | TGTGCCAGCTCACCACCGACCAGGTACGAGCAGTACTTC
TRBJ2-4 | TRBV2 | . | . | CASSDSQGSYF | TGTGCCAGCAGTGATTCCCAGGGTTCGTACTTC
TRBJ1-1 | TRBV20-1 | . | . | CSANRLMNTEAFF | TGCAGTGCGAACAGGCTCATGAACACTGAAGCTTTCTTT
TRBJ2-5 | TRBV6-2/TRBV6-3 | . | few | CASSLLAWETQYF | TGTGCCAGCAGTCTTCTAGCTTGGGAGACCCAGTACTTC
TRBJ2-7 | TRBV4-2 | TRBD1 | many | CASSQAHGQGLPYEQYF | TGTGCCAGCAGCCAAGCCCACGGACAGGGATTACCCTACGAGCAGTACTTC
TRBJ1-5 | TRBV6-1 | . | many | CASSRTGTGNQPQHF | TGTGCCAGCAGTCGAACAGGGACGGGAAATCAGCCCCAGCATTTT
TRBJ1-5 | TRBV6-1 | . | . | CASTQNLNQPQHF | TGTGCCAGCACCCAGAATCTAAATCAGCCCCAGCATTTT
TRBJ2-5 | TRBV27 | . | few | CASSFAIFGTQYF | TGTGCCAGCAGTTTTGCCATCTTCGGGACCCAGTACTTC
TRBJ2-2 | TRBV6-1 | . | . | CASSGDSIAGTGELFF | TGTGCCAGCAGTGGTGACAGCATCGCGGGCACCGGGGAGCTGTTTTTT
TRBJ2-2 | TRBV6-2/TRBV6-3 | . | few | CASTLGGGRTGELFF | TGTGCCAGCACCCTGGGAGGGGGCCGAACCGGGGAGCTGTTTTTT
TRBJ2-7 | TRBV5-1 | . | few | CASSLEEGAREQYF | TGCGCCAGCAGCTTAGAGGAGGGGGCGCGCGAGCAGTACTTC
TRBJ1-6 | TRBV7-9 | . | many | CASTRDGSPLHF | TGTGCCAGCACCCGGGACGGTTCACCCCTCCACTTT
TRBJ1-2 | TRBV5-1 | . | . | CASSLQPGSYGYTF | TGCGCCAGCAGCTTACAGCCTGGGAGCTATGGCTACACCTTC
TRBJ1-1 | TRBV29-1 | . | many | CSAKRATEAFF | TGCAGCGCAAAAAGGGCGACTGAAGCTTTCTTT
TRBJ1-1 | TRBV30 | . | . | CAWGARTDTEAFF | TGTGCCTGGGGGGCCAGGACGGACACTGAAGCTTTCTTT
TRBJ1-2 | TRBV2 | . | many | CASSERGYGYTF | TGTGCCAGCAGTGAACGGGGTTATGGCTACACCTTC
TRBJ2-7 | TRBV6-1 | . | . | CASSEGGPDASRQYF | TGTGCCAGCAGTGAAGGGGGGCCGGACGCATCGCGGCAGTACTTC
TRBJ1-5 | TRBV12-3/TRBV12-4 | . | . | CASGSDQPQHF | TGTGCCAGCGGGTCGGATCAGCCCCAGCATTTT
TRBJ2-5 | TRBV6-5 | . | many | CASSSPLVKETQYF | TGTGCCAGCAGTTCCCCACTAGTGAAAGAGACCCAGTACTTC
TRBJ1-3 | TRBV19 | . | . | CASATGPGNTIYF | TGTGCCAGTGCTACAGGACCTGGAAACACCATATATTTT
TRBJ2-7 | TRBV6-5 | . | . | CASSYSDGSYEQYF | TGTGCCAGCAGTTACTCGGACGGCTCCTACGAGCAGTACTTC
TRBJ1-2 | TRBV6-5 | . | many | CASSYGGESYGYTF | TGTGCCAGCAGTTACGGGGGGGAGAGCTATGGCTACACCTTC
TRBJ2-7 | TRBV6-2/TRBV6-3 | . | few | CASRPSGGQSSYEQYF | TGTGCCAGCCGACCTTCTGGAGGGCAGAGCTCCTACGAGCAGTACTTC
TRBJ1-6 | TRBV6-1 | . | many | CASRTSNSPLHF | TGTGCCAGCAGAACGTCTAATTCACCCCTCCACTTT
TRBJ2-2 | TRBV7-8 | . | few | CASSFRGVAGELFF | TGTGCCAGCAGCTTTCGGGGTGTCGCCGGGGAGCTGTTTTTT
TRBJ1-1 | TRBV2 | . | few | CASSEGGSPMNTEAFF | TGTGCCAGCAGTGAAGGCGGCAGCCCTATGAACACTGAAGCTTTCTTT
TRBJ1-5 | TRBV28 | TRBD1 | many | CASSLFSGQGLPQHF | TGTGCCAGCAGTTTATTCTCGGGACAGGGGTTGCCCCAGCATTTT
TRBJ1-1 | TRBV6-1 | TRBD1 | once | CASTPGQGSPEAFF | TGTGCCAGCACTCCTGGACAGGGGTCCCCTGAAGCTTTCTTT
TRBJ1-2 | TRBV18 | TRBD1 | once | CASSPRKLDRGYGYTF | TGTGCCAGCTCACCACGGAAATTGGACAGGGGCTATGGCTACACCTTC
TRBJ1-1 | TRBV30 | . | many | CAWSGLPNTEAFF | TGTGCCTGGAGTGGACTACCCAACACTGAAGCTTTCTTT